The next 7 T cell receptor beta chains were all read from a single sample in a study of blood T cell repertoires in COVID-19. The table came from immunoSEQ multiplex PCR; TCRdb's copy has only in-frame clones and leaves some out. The sample lists some 400,000 clones, over 65% occurring once. Sequencing was performed on peripheral blood. These receptors came from a human donor with acute or convalescent COVID-19. The donor label of this sample is uncertain.

This clone was detected once. Other DNA variants within this sample encode the same CDR3. The CDR3 coding sequence is TGTGCCAGCAGGGGCTCGACAGGACCCTATAGCAATCAGCCCCAGCATTTT. This sequence encodes CASRGSTGPYSNQPQHF. V usage is TRBV28 and J usage is TRBJ1-5; TRBD1 is a possible D gene (6 bases). The CDR3 runs to 17 residues. The germline gives CDR1 MDHEN, CDR2 SYDVKM. V was cut by 6 bases and J by 0 bases, with 18 bases left in between. Based on the CDR3 plus reference TRBV28 and TRBJ1-5, the full variable domain is DVKVTQSSRYLVKRTGEKVFLECVQDMDHENMFWYRQDPGLGLRLIYFSYDVKMKEKGDIPEGYSVSREKKERFSLILESASTNQTSMYLCASRGSTGPYSNQPQHFGDGTRLSIL.

Notes on this clone: Other DNA sequences in this specimen translate into the identical CDR3. The V call is TRBV28, the J call TRBJ1-1; D uncertain. Germline lookup yields CDR1 MDHEN and CDR2 SYDVKM. CDR3 length equals 11 residues. V dropped 10 bases and J dropped 0 bases, with 6 bases sitting between them. The CDR3 protein is CATTLNTEAFF. The CDR3 DNA reads TGTGCCACGACACTGAACACTGAAGCTTTCTTT.

The J gene is TRBJ1-2, the V gene TRBV6-1; D perhaps matches TRBD1 (5 bases). V was cut by 2 bases and J by 5 bases, with 9 bases left in between. The CDR3 is 13 amino acids. The germline V gene has CDR1 MNHNS and CDR2 SASEGT. CDR3 DNA sequence: TGTGCCAGCAGTGAATCGACAGCATATGGCTACACCTTC. Protein product: CASSESTAYGYTF.

V and J are TRBV28 and TRBJ1-2, with TRBD1 identical over 7 bases. Looked up from germline, CDR1 is MDHEN and CDR2 is SYDVKM. The CDR3 is made up of 13 amino acids. Germline trimming cut 6 bases from V and 11 bases from J; bases unmatched to any gene: 12. CDR3 sequence (DNA): TGTGCCAGCAGCCTGCATGACAGGGTTTCGTACACCTTC. Amino acid sequence: CASSLHDRVSYTF.

The chain joins TRBV5-8 to TRBJ1-5, with 7 bases aligning to TRBD1. The CDR3 sequence is 16 residues long. With 4 bases clipped from V and 0 bases from J, the junction kept 7 bases outside the gene matches. Germline V gene lookup returns CDR1 SGHTS and CDR2 YDEGEE. CDR3 sequence reads: CASSPGTDYSNQPQHF. The CDR3 nucleotides read TGTGCCAGCAGCCCCGGGACAGATTATAGCAATCAGCCCCAGCATTTT.

This chain joins TRBV19 and TRBJ2-4, with D unresolved. CDR1 LNHDA and CDR2 SQIVND come from the germline V gene (reference sequence). The V and J ends lost 0 bases and 1 base respectively, with 16 bases between them. The CDR3 has 18 residues. The CDR3 here is CASSIDPVGYVAKNIQYF. CDR3 coding DNA: TGTGCCAGTAGTATAGATCCGGTCGGGTATGTGGCCAAAAACATTCAGTACTTC. The full variable domain, its missing parts supplied by reference TRBV19 and TRBJ2-4, is DGGITQSPKYLFRKEGQNVTLSCEQNLNHDAMYWYRQDPGQGLRLIYYSQIVNDFQKGDIAEGYSVSREKKESFPLTVTSAQKNPTAFYLCASSIDPVGYVAKNIQYFGAGTRLSVL.

Comments on this clone: An end of the junction differs from the germline gene, which may be a read error. The rearrangement uses TRBV5-1 and TRBJ2-2; possibly TRBD1 for D (6 bases). The CDR3 runs to 14 residues. Germline V gene data show CDR1 as SGHRS and CDR2 as YFSETQ. The CDR3 sequence is CASSITGNAGELFF. CDR3 DNA: TGCGCCAGCAGCATTACAGGGAACGCCGGGGAGCTGTTTTTT.